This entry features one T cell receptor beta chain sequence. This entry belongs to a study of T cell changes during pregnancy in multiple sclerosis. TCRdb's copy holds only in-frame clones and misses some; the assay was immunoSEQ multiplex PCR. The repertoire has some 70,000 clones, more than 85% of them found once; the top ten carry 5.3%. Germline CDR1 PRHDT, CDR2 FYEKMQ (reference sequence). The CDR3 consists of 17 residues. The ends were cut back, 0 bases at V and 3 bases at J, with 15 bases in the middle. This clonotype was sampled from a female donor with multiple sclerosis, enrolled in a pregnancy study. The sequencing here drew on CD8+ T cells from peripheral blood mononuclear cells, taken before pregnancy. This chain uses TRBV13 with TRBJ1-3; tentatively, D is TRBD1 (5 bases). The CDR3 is CASSLGRGTYDGNTIYF. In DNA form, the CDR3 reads TGTGCCAGCAGCTTAGGCCGTGGGACTTACGATGGAAACACCATATATTTT.